This TCR beta chain originates from a study of blood T cell repertoires in COVID-19. About the study: COVID-19 samples, acute and convalescent, were from the United States, Italy and Spain. Sources were T cells, B-cell-depleted T cells, or PBMCs; the material itself was cDNA or gDNA.

The CDR3 covers 13 residues. Germline V gene sequence: CDR1 KGHDR, CDR2 SFDVKD. V lost 9 bases and J lost 8; bases outside the gene matches: 5. As processed by the authors: For nucleated cells, counts were estimated from reference gene primer amplification. Measured with immunoSEQ multiplex PCR; TCRdb has only the in-frame clones, and not every one. V and J calls and clone size are those listed in that table; D and trimming were worked out from the DNA. The sample contains a few hundred thousand clones, more than 70% of which appear only once. This receptor was identified in a woman in her forties or fifties with acute or convalescent COVID-19. The chain is built from TRBV24-1 and TRBJ1-4; 10 nucleotides agree with TRBD1. Sequencing was performed on peripheral blood. CDR3 loop: CATGTGADEKLFF. The CDR3, as DNA: TGTGCCACCGGGACAGGGGCTGACGAAAAACTGTTTTTT.